Below are 29 T cell receptor beta chains sequenced from a single sample in a study of blood T cell repertoires in COVID-19 (dated by TCRdb to the early 2020s). Libraries came from the immunoSEQ multiplex PCR assay. TCRdb holds this immuneACCESS table with in-frame rearrangements only. Some clones are missing; in checked studies, unresolved V genes explain under half, and the rest has no known cause. This sample is represented by about 200,000 clones; about four fifths of them were singletons. Together, the top ten hold over 9.5% of the sample. The sequencing sample was made of PBMCs or T cells enriched from blood (not recorded which). The source of these receptors is a man between 35 and 55 years old who had recovered from COVID-19.

This chain links TRBV25-1 with TRBJ2-2; 9 bases line up with TRBD1. V lost 8 bases, J lost 3 bases, and 7 bases stayed unmatched. The CDR3 consists of 15 residues. The germline V gene has CDR1 MGHDK and CDR2 SYGVNS. CDR3 nucleotide sequence: TGTGCCAGCTCCTCCCGGGACAGGGACACCGGGGAGCTGTTTTTT. Translation: CASSSRDRDTGELFF.

V is TRBV9 and J is TRBJ1-1, with 7 bases matching TRBD1. Germline values: CDR1 SGDLS, CDR2 YYNGEE. The CDR3 is 16 amino acids. Germline trimming cut 4 bases from V and 0 bases from J; bases unmatched to any gene: 9. This chain's CDR3 is CASSSRDSLMNTEAFF. CDR3 DNA: TGTGCCAGCAGCTCCCGGGACAGCCTTATGAACACTGAAGCTTTCTTT.

The rearrangement links TRBV28 to TRBJ2-7; TRBD2 agrees at 10 bases. CDR3 length equals 14 residues. Trimming at V came to 7 bases and at J to 7 bases, leaving 10 bases not matched to a gene. CDR1 MDHEN and CDR2 SYDVKM come from the germline V gene. This CDR3 reads CASKPWTSGREQYF. The CDR3 region has the DNA TGTGCCAGCAAGCCCTGGACTAGCGGAAGGGAGCAGTACTTC. Full variable domain (remainder filled in from reference TRBV28 and TRBJ2-7): DVKVTQSSRYLVKRTGEKVFLECVQDMDHENMFWYRQDPGLGLRLIYFSYDVKMKEKGDIPEGYSVSREKKERFSLILESASTNQTSMYLCASKPWTSGREQYFGPGTRLTVT.

The CDR3 loop reads CATSRSLGLAEEQFF. The CDR3 DNA sequence: TGTGCCACCAGCAGATCCCTTGGACTAGCGGAGGAGCAGTTCTTC. The gene calls are TRBV15 and TRBJ2-1; 10 bases are a match to TRBD2. V shed 2 bases and J 10 bases; nucleotides not matched to a gene: 8. CDR1 and CDR2 from the germline V gene are LNHNV and YYDKDF (reference sequence). The length of the CDR3 is 15 residues.

V and J are TRBV9 and TRBJ1-1; 8 positions match TRBD1. Germline-derived CDR1 and CDR2 are SGDLS and YYNGEE. Trimming at V came to 4 bases and at J to 5 bases, leaving 7 bases not matched to a gene. This CDR3 spans 14 amino acids. CDR3 sequence (DNA): TGTGCCAGCAGCCCCAGGGGGCGCCGAACTGAAGCTTTCTTT. This codes for CASSPRGRRTEAFF.

A few counts support this clone. The chain has TRBV30 and TRBJ1-6; 7 bases match TRBD1. The germline gives CDR1 GTSNPN, CDR2 SVGIG (reference sequence). V dropped 0 bases and J dropped 10; count of bases not matched to a gene: 12. The CDR3 has 16 amino acids. The CDR3 DNA is TGTGCCTGGAGTGTGTCTCAGGGGGGAAGTAGGTCACCCCTCCACTTT. Residues: CAWSVSQGGSRSPLHF. Full variable domain (rest looked up from reference TRBV30 and TRBJ1-6): SQTIHQWPATLVQPVGSPLSLECTVEGTSNPNLYWYRQAAGRGLQLLFYSVGIGQISSEVPQNLSASRPQDRQFILSSKKLLLSDSGFYLCAWSVSQGGSRSPLHFGNGTRLTVT.

The gene calls are TRBV12-3 or TRBV12-4 and TRBJ2-5; TRBD2 might be the D (5 bases). V was shortened by 7 bases and J by 4 bases, with 13 bases between the two germline ends. CDR3 length: 13 amino acids. CDR3 bases: TGTGCCAGCACCCTCGGACTCGGAGAGACCCAGTACTTC. It translates to CASTLGLGETQYF.

This clone showed up just a few times. CDR3 sequence: CASSINVAGEETQYF. CDR3 in DNA: TGTGCCAGTAGTATAAATGTCGCAGGGGAAGAGACCCAGTACTTC. The rearrangement uses TRBV19 and TRBJ2-5, with D possibly matching TRBD1 (6 bases). V was clipped by 2 bases and J by 3 bases, with 13 bases between them. Germline V gene data show CDR1 as LNHDA and CDR2 as SQIVND (reference sequence). This CDR3 is 15 amino acids long.

This clone was seen just once. The chain uses TRBV5-1 and TRBJ1-1; tentative D call: TRBD1 (5 bases). Germline V gene lookup returns CDR1 SGHRS and CDR2 YFSETQ. Deletions cut 4 bases from V and 4 bases from J, with 17 bases between. The CDR3 runs 15 residues. CDR3 nucleotide sequence: TGCGCCAGCAGCCGGACATTATTGGCTGCCACTGAAGCTTTCTTT. Its translation is CASSRTLLAATEAFF.

The rearrangement links TRBV18 to TRBJ1-5, with a possible D match to TRBD1 (5 bases). Per germline, CDR1 KGHSH and CDR2 LQKENI. The CDR3 is made up of 13 amino acids. The V gene lost 6 bases and the J gene lost 3 bases, with 9 bases spanning the gap. The CDR3, as DNA: TGTGCCAGCTCGGCGGACAACAATCAGCCCCAGCATTTT. It is translated as CASSADNNQPQHF.

The chain recombines TRBV27 with TRBJ2-6; D perhaps matches TRBD1 (6 bases). Germline CDR1 reads MNHEY; CDR2 reads SMNVEV (reference sequence). The length of the CDR3 is 18 residues. The V end lost 7 bases, the J end lost 4 bases, and 23 bases lay between the germline ends. CDR3 sequence: CASTKGYRAPLGANVLTF. The CDR3 DNA is TGTGCCAGCACCAAAGGGTACAGGGCCCCCCTCGGGGCCAACGTCCTGACTTTC.

The chain links TRBV5-1 to TRBJ2-1, with a possible D match to TRBD2 (6 bases). Looked up from germline, CDR1 is SGHRS and CDR2 is YFSETQ. This CDR3 comprises 15 residues. The ends were cut back, 0 bases at V and 3 bases at J, with 10 bases in the middle. CDR3 residues: CASSLVLAVYNEQFF. The CDR3 region has the DNA TGCGCCAGCAGCTTGGTACTAGCAGTCTACAATGAGCAGTTCTTC.

Of note for this clone: Other DNA sequences in the sample encode the same CDR3. The chain has TRBV28 and TRBJ2-7, with D possibly matching TRBD1 (5 bases). This CDR3 is built from 13 residues. Trimming took off 9 bases at V and 4 bases at J, with 16 bases between the two ends. Germline assignment: CDR1 MDHEN and CDR2 SYDVKM. DNA for the CDR3: TGTGCCAGTTTCGGACAAGGGGTATACGAGCAGTACTTC. It is translated as CASFGQGVYEQYF.

This clone was picked up one time. The rearrangement uses TRBV10-3 and TRBJ1-2; TRBD1 matches 7 bases. Germline V gene data show CDR1 as ENHRY and CDR2 as SYGVKD. The ends lost 2 bases at V and 2 bases at J; junction bases unmatched: 17. The CDR3 extends over 19 amino acids. CDR3 amino acids: CAISEASLTGKNGNYGYTF. The CDR3 coding sequence is TGTGCCATCAGTGAGGCTTCGTTGACAGGGAAGAACGGGAACTATGGCTACACCTTC.

The chain combines TRBV6-6 with TRBJ1-4; no definite D call. The CDR3 is 15 residues long. The V gene's germline CDR1 is MNHNY and CDR2 SVGAGI (reference sequence). The ends were cut back, 6 bases at V and 3 bases at J, with 14 bases in the middle. The CDR3 DNA reads as TGTGCCAGCAGACGGGGAGGGTCAGCTAATGAAAAACTGTTTTTT. Translating it yields CASRRGGSANEKLFF.

DNA of the CDR3: TGTGCCAGCTCCGGACAGGGAGGAGGACAGTTTGAAGCTTTCTTT. Translating it yields CASSGQGGGQFEAFF. V usage is TRBV2 and J usage is TRBJ1-1; 8 bases align to TRBD1. Losses at the gene ends were 8 bases for V and 7 bases for J; bases not matched to a gene: 15. The CDR3 extends over 15 amino acids. Per germline, CDR1 SNHLY and CDR2 FYNNEI.

The chain combines TRBV16 with TRBJ1-1; no definite D call. Germline-derived CDR1 and CDR2 are KGHSY and FQNENV. V lost 1 base and J 0 bases, leaving 12 bases between the germline ends. CDR3 length: 16 residues. Written as DNA, the CDR3 is TGTGCCAGCAGCCAATTTAGGTCACAGATGAACACTGAAGCTTTCTTT. Translation: CASSQFRSQMNTEAFF.

V gene TRBV2 combines with J gene TRBJ2-7, with D perhaps TRBD2 (6 bases). The germline gives CDR1 SNHLY, CDR2 FYNNEI. V lost 8 bases to trimming and J lost 7 bases, with 21 bases between them. The CDR3 totals 14 residues. The DNA of the CDR3 is TGTGCCAGCCTCGGGACTGCCCCTCCTCAAGAGCAGTACGTC. Protein: CASLGTAPPQEQYV.

The chain is built from TRBV9 and TRBJ2-5; 8 bases fit TRBD1. J gave up 1 base and V 2 bases, and 4 bases lay outside the gene matches. The germline V gene has CDR1 SGDLS and CDR2 YYNGEE. The CDR3 contains 15 residues. The CDR3: CASSVRTGTQETQYF. In nucleotides, the CDR3 is TGTGCCAGCAGCGTGCGGACAGGGACCCAAGAGACCCAGTACTTC.

This clone was seen only a few times. The chain uses TRBV7-2 and TRBJ2-3; 11 bases match TRBD2. The V gene's germline CDR1 is SGHTA and CDR2 FQGNSA. The CDR3 sequence is 17 residues long. V shed 3 bases and J 4 bases; nucleotides not matched to a gene: 9. The CDR3 DNA is TGTGCCAGCAGCTTCCCGGGGCTAGCGGGAGGTGCAGATACGCAGTATTTT. Translating gives CASSFPGLAGGADTQYF.

The gene calls are TRBV7-3 and TRBJ2-3, with a weak D call TRBD2 (5 bases). Germline CDR1 SGHTA, CDR2 FQGTGA. V was trimmed by 5 bases and J by 3 bases, leaving 12 bases between them. The CDR3 extends over 14 amino acids. The CDR3 protein is CASSTGVGTDTQYF. The CDR3, as DNA: TGTGCCAGCAGCACCGGGGTGGGGACAGATACGCAGTATTTT.

This clone was found a few times. J is TRBJ1-1 and V is TRBV15; D unclear. Germline CDR1 is LNHNV and CDR2 is YYDKDF (reference sequence). The CDR3 totals 15 residues. Trimming pared 7 bases from V and 4 bases from J, leaving 19 bases between. CDR3: CATTNSLLEGTEAFF. The CDR3 nucleotides are TGTGCCACCACAAACAGTCTCCTAGAGGGCACTGAAGCTTTCTTT. Complete variable domain (other parts from reference TRBV15 and TRBJ1-1): DAMVIQNPRYQVTQFGKPVTLSCSQTLNHNVMYWYQQKSSQAPKLLFHYYDKDFNNEADTPDNFQSRRPNTSFCFLDIRSPGLGDTAMYLCATTNSLLEGTEAFFGQGTRLTVV.

This clone was detected only once. The V and J genes are TRBV7-6 and TRBJ2-5; no clear D. The CDR3 is 14 residues long. Germline assignment: CDR1 SGHVS and CDR2 FNYEAQ. V lost 2 bases to trimming and J lost 3 bases, with 10 bases between them. CDR3 DNA sequence: TGTGCCAGCAGCTTACCAGTGATGGAAGAGACCCAGTACTTC. Translated, it gives CASSLPVMEETQYF.

This clone was counted once. V is TRBV6-5 and J is TRBJ2-1, with 10 bases that match TRBD2. The CDR3 runs 15 residues. Germline CDR1 and CDR2: MNHEY and SVGAGI. The J segment lost 3 bases and the V segment lost 5 bases, leaving 4 bases of the junction unmatched. CDR3 loop: CASSPGTSDYNEQFF. CDR3 in DNA: TGTGCCAGCAGTCCCGGGACTAGCGACTACAATGAGCAGTTCTTC.

The CDR3 protein is CASSSFPQAPSSSHGYTF. The CDR3 DNA is TGCGCCAGCAGCTCTTTCCCACAGGCCCCCTCGAGCTCTCATGGCTACACCTTC. The J gene is TRBJ1-2, the V gene TRBV5-1; a weak D match, TRBD1 (5 bases). Germline V gene data show CDR1 as SGHRS and CDR2 as YFSETQ. The CDR3 extends over 18 amino acids. The V end lost 3 bases, the J end lost 6 bases, and 27 bases lay between the germline ends.

V usage is TRBV7-3 and J usage is TRBJ2-1, with 11 nucleotides matching TRBD2. J lost 1 base, V lost 4 bases, and 12 bases had no gene match. The length of the CDR3 is 19 residues. Germline V gene lookup returns CDR1 SGHTA and CDR2 FQGTGA. As DNA, the CDR3 is TGTGCCAGCAGCTCCCTCGGGACTAGCGGAAGAAGGTCCTACAATGAGCAGTTCTTC. Residues: CASSSLGTSGRRSYNEQFF.

The chain employs TRBV18 and TRBJ2-2; TRBD1 aligns across 8 bases. Looked up from germline, CDR1 is KGHSH and CDR2 is LQKENI. The CDR3 is made up of 16 amino acids. The V segment lost 0 bases and the J segment 1 base; nucleotides outside the gene matches: 1. CDR3 loop: CASSPPDRENTGELFF. The CDR3 DNA follows: TGTGCCAGCTCACCACCGGACAGGGAGAACACCGGGGAGCTGTTTTTT. The complete variable domain, with remaining parts taken from reference TRBV18 and TRBJ2-2, reads NAGVMQNPRHLVRRRGQEARLRCSPMKGHSHVYWYRQLPEEGLKFMVYLQKENIIDESGMPKERFSAEFPKEGPSILRIQQVVRGDSAAYFCASSPPDRENTGELFFGEGSRLTVL.

The chain uses TRBV6-2 or TRBV6-3 and TRBJ1-2; 8 positions match TRBD1. Losses at the gene ends were 2 bases for V and 6 bases for J; bases not matched to a gene: 8. In germline, CDR1 is MNHEY, CDR2 SVGEGT. The CDR3 length is 15 residues. The CDR3 reads CASSYPGGAVDGYTF. CDR3 in DNA: TGTGCCAGCAGTTACCCAGGGGGCGCGGTGGATGGCTACACCTTC.

The J gene is TRBJ2-5, the V gene TRBV19, with 8 bases fitting TRBD1. Germline CDR1 reads LNHDA; CDR2 reads SQIVND (reference sequence). This CDR3 region has 14 residues. After removal of 4 bases from V and 5 bases from J, the junction contained 6 bases not matched to a gene. The DNA of the CDR3 is TGTGCCAGTAGTAGGGGACAGGCTGGGGAGACCCAGTACTTC. This codes for CASSRGQAGETQYF.